The 26 T cell receptor beta chains below were found in one sample sequenced in a study of cytomegalovirus exposure and HLA in healthy donors. Profiled with immunoSEQ multiplex PCR; TCRdb holds only in-frame clones, not every one. This table has about 140,000 clones, more than 85% appearing once. Material: PBMCs. The receptors were sampled from a man aged 18-30 years in good health and CMV-seronegative.

The chain has TRBV6-1 and TRBJ2-1, with TRBD2 as a possible D gene (5 bases). Deletions cut 4 bases from V and 9 bases from J, with 13 bases between. Germline V gene data show CDR1 as MNHNS and CDR2 as SASEGT. The CDR3 length is 13 residues. CDR3 amino acids: CASSAREHSEQFF. The CDR3 region has the DNA TGTGCCAGCAGTGCACGGGAACACAGTGAGCAGTTCTTC.

This chain links TRBV23-1 with TRBJ1-1, with D unclear. TRBV23-1 counts as an open reading frame of uncertain function. V gave up 0 bases and J gave up 2 bases, with 10 bases separating them. This CDR3 is 15 amino acids long. The CDR3, as DNA: TGCGCCAGCAGTCAATCAGCAGCGATTAACACTGAAGCTTTCTTT. Translated, it gives CASSQSAAINTEAFF.

The chain has TRBV18 and TRBJ2-1, with D perhaps matching TRBD2 (5 bases). The CDR3 spans 13 residues. CDR1 KGHSH and CDR2 LQKENI come from the germline V gene. V shed 3 bases and J shed 9 bases, with 12 bases lying between them. CDR3: CASSPTSAGEQFF. The CDR3 nucleotides read TGTGCCAGCTCACCTACCAGCGCGGGTGAGCAGTTCTTC. The complete variable domain, with remaining parts taken from reference TRBV18 and TRBJ2-1, reads NAGVMQNPRHLVRRRGQEARLRCSPMKGHSHVYWYRQLPEEGLKFMVYLQKENIIDESGMPKERFSAEFPKEGPSILRIQQVVRGDSAAYFCASSPTSAGEQFFGPGTRLTVL.

The J gene is TRBJ1-2, the V gene TRBV4-3; D possibly corresponds to TRBD1 (6 bases). Germline lookup yields CDR1 LGHNA and CDR2 YSLEER. CDR3 length: 16 residues. Trimming shortened V by 1 base and J by 4 bases, and 16 bases separated the two germline ends. CDR3 amino acids: CASSQGTGSRGYGYTF. The CDR3 coding sequence is TGCGCCAGCAGCCAAGGAACAGGGAGTCGTGGCTATGGCTACACCTTC.

The chain has TRBV25-1 and TRBJ1-1; 10 bases line up with TRBD1. The CDR3 is 17 amino acids. Trimming removed 1 base from V and 3 bases from J; junction bases left unmatched: 8. Germline CDR1 MGHDK, CDR2 SYGVNS. The CDR3: CASSEFRTGGWDTEAFF. CDR3 nucleotide sequence: TGTGCCAGCAGTGAATTCCGGACAGGGGGATGGGACACTGAAGCTTTCTTT.

This sequence joins TRBV11-2 and TRBJ2-7, with 9 bases aligning to TRBD2. The V gene's germline CDR1 is SGHAT and CDR2 FQNNGV. This CDR3 is built from 15 residues. V lost 1 base to trimming and J lost 1 base; unmatched junction nucleotides: 2. The CDR3 is CASSLATSGSYEQYV. The CDR3 region has the DNA TGTGCCAGCAGCTTAGCGACTAGCGGTTCCTACGAGCAGTACGTC.

This chain connects TRBV5-4 to TRBJ2-2; D perhaps matches TRBD2 (6 bases). The germline V gene has CDR1 SGHNT and CDR2 YYREEE (reference sequence). Trimming cost V 4 bases and J 4 bases, with 14 bases left between them. The CDR3 consists of 15 residues. CDR3 in amino acids: CASSRPGLITGELFF. Here the CDR3 DNA reads TGTGCCAGCAGCAGGCCGGGACTTATCACCGGGGAGCTGTTTTTT.

This chain uses TRBV6-4 with TRBJ2-2, with TRBD2 matching 9 bases. The junction had 8 bases not matched to a gene; V was cut back by 6 bases and J by 6 bases. Germline V gives CDR1 MRHNA, CDR2 SNTAGT. The CDR3 loop spans 15 amino acids. The CDR3 DNA reads as TGTGCCAGCAGCAAAACCGGGACTAGCTCCGGGGAGCTGTTTTTT. It yields the protein CASSKTGTSSGELFF.

V and J are TRBV5-1 and TRBJ2-1, with TRBD2 identical over 7 bases. The V gene end was trimmed by 0 bases and the J gene end by 4 bases; junction bases not matched to a gene: 7. Looked up from germline, CDR1 is SGHRS and CDR2 is YFSETQ. This CDR3 has 16 amino acids. CDR3 region: CASSLGLAVQYNEQFF. For the CDR3, the DNA is TGCGCCAGCAGCTTGGGGCTAGCGGTACAATACAATGAGCAGTTCTTC.

The chain is built from TRBV18 and TRBJ2-6; TRBD1 might be the D (5 bases). Trimming stripped 4 bases from V and 5 bases from J, with 15 bases between. Germline CDR1 reads KGHSH; CDR2 reads LQKENI. The length of the CDR3 is 16 residues. The CDR3 spells CASSLIRTIRANVLTF. The CDR3 DNA follows: TGTGCCAGCTCACTTATTCGGACAATCCGGGCCAACGTCCTGACTTTC.

The V call is TRBV18, the J call TRBJ2-2, with D perhaps matching TRBD2 (5 bases). Germline CDR1 reads KGHSH; CDR2 reads LQKENI. The CDR3 runs to 17 residues. The germline V and J ends were trimmed by 0 bases and 0 bases, with 11 bases remaining between them. CDR3 region: CASSPPIGIANTGELFF. The CDR3 nucleotides are TGTGCCAGCTCACCACCAATCGGGATCGCGAACACCGGGGAGCTGTTTTTT.

CDR3 nucleotide sequence: TGCGCCAGCAGCCAAGGCACGGGGATGAGAAACACTGAAGCTTTCTTT. Encoded protein: CASSQGTGMRNTEAFF. The chain uses TRBV4-1 and TRBJ1-1; no definite D call. Germline-derived CDR1 and CDR2 are MGHRA and YSYEKL. This CDR3 region has 16 residues. The V gene lost 1 base and the J gene lost 2 bases, with 14 bases spanning the gap.

The chain uses TRBV5-1 and TRBJ2-1; D may be TRBD1 (5 bases). The CDR3 loop spans 11 amino acids. V gave up 7 bases and J gave up 10 bases, with 12 bases separating them. Germline assignment: CDR1 SGHRS and CDR2 YFSETQ. CDR3 protein: CASRSGHEQFF. The CDR3 DNA reads TGCGCCAGCCGATCAGGACACGAGCAGTTCTTC.

The CDR3, as DNA: TGTGCCAGCAGTGAACACCGGACAGGGGGGGCTGGCTACACCTTC. Protein: CASSEHRTGGAGYTF. V and J are TRBV2 and TRBJ1-2; 10 bases match TRBD1. Germline CDR1 is SNHLY and CDR2 is FYNNEI. CDR3 length equals 15 residues. The junction had 7 bases not matched to a gene; V was cut back by 2 bases and J by 7 bases.

This chain links TRBV19 with TRBJ1-5; 11 bases line up with TRBD1. In germline, CDR1 is LNHDA, CDR2 SQIVND (reference sequence). CDR3 length equals 14 residues. J gave up 9 bases and V 5 bases, and 6 bases lay outside the gene matches. The CDR3 DNA follows: TGTGCCAGTAGTGGACAGGGGGCGCAGGGGCCCCAGCATTTT. Translation gives CASSGQGAQGPQHF.

The CDR3 sequence is CASSLGDRDPNTEAFF. Here the CDR3 DNA reads TGCGCCAGCAGCTTGGGGGACAGGGATCCGAACACTGAAGCTTTCTTT. J is TRBJ1-1 and V is TRBV5-1; 9 bases agree with TRBD1. This CDR3 spans 16 amino acids. V was clipped by 0 bases and J by 1 base; unmatched bases: 4. Germline values: CDR1 SGHRS, CDR2 YFSETQ.

This chain joins TRBV19 and TRBJ2-3; D is ambiguous. V lost 4 bases to trimming and J lost 0 bases, with 8 bases between them. Germline values: CDR1 LNHDA, CDR2 SQIVND (reference sequence). The CDR3 covers 14 residues. The CDR3 sequence is CASSNYGSTDTQYF. The CDR3 DNA reads TGTGCCAGTAGTAACTATGGTAGCACAGATACGCAGTATTTT.

The rearrangement joins TRBV30 to TRBJ1-6; D not certain. Germline V gene data show CDR1 as GTSNPN and CDR2 as SVGIG (reference sequence). V lost 4 bases and J lost 5, with 12 bases in between. This CDR3 contains 14 residues. This CDR3 is CAWNREGHNSPLHF. The CDR3 DNA is TGTGCCTGGAACCGGGAAGGTCATAATTCACCCCTCCACTTT.

V gene TRBV7-9 combines with J gene TRBJ1-4, with no clear D. CDR1 SEHNR and CDR2 FQNEAQ come from the germline V gene (reference sequence). The CDR3 contains 14 residues. Trimming shortened V by 5 bases and J by 6 bases, and 13 bases separated the two germline ends. The CDR3 protein is CASSPPAGDEKLFF. The CDR3 DNA is TGTGCCAGCAGCCCACCGGCCGGGGATGAAAAACTGTTTTTT.

J is TRBJ1-2 and V is TRBV21-1; TRBD1 was called by the table and not checked on the DNA. TRBV21-1 is flagged as a pseudogene. The CDR3 has 14 amino acids. This chain's CDR3 is CASSNVRPNYGYTF. As DNA, the CDR3 is TGTGCCAGCAGCAATGTCAGGCCTAACTATGGCTACACCTTC.

The chain carries TRBV4-3 and TRBJ2-5, with D tentatively TRBD2 (5 bases). V lost 1 base and J lost 2, with 11 bases in between. Germline CDR1 and CDR2: LGHNA and YSLEER. The CDR3 totals 15 residues. The CDR3 sequence: CASSQGRAQQETQYF. In DNA, the CDR3 is TGCGCCAGCAGCCAAGGGCGGGCGCAACAAGAGACCCAGTACTTC.

The chain joins TRBV7-6 to TRBJ1-1; TRBD1 matches 7 bases. V shed 4 bases and J 5 bases; nucleotides not matched to a gene: 10. From germline, CDR1 is SGHVS and CDR2 FNYEAQ. CDR3 length: 15 amino acids. This CDR3 is CASSSRRGIGTEAFF. In nucleotides, the CDR3 is TGTGCCAGCAGCTCCCGCAGGGGGATTGGGACTGAAGCTTTCTTT.

The CDR3 is CASGLGGNSPLHF. CDR3 DNA sequence: TGTGCTAGTGGTTTGGGCGGTAATTCACCCCTCCACTTT. This chain connects TRBV12-5 to TRBJ1-6; D gene uncertain. This CDR3 has 13 residues. V was shortened by 1 base and J by 6 bases, with 4 bases between the two germline ends. Germline lookup yields CDR1 LGHNT and CDR2 FRNRAP.

This chain uses TRBV9 with TRBJ1-2; the D gene is possibly TRBD1 (6 bases). V lost 6 bases to trimming and J lost 8 bases, with 20 bases between them. The length of the CDR3 is 14 residues. Germline V gene lookup returns CDR1 SGDLS and CDR2 YYNGEE. The CDR3 DNA follows: TGTGCCAGCAAGTATAGTGGGGGCGGTGGCGGCTACACCTTC. Translation gives CASKYSGGGGGYTF.

The chain employs TRBV11-2 and TRBJ2-5; D remains unclear. V was cut by 5 bases and J by 1 base, with 5 bases left in between. Germline CDR1 SGHAT, CDR2 FQNNGV. The CDR3 extends over 12 amino acids. The CDR3 loop reads CASSPSQETQYF. The CDR3 DNA follows: TGTGCCAGCAGCCCTAGCCAAGAGACCCAGTACTTC. Full variable domain (missing parts from reference TRBV11-2 and TRBJ2-5): EAGVAQSPRYKIIEKRQSVAFWCNPISGHATLYWYQQILGQGPKLLIQFQNNGVVDDSQLPKDRFSAERLKGVDSTLKIQPAKLEDSAVYLCASSPSQETQYFGPGTRLLVL.

The rearrangement links TRBV27 to TRBJ2-7; D may be TRBD2 (5 bases). Germline V gene lookup returns CDR1 MNHEY and CDR2 SMNVEV (reference sequence). This CDR3 contains 13 residues. Trimming cost V 3 bases and J 3 bases, with 9 bases left between them. This chain's CDR3 is CASSFEAGYEQYF. The DNA of the CDR3 is TGTGCCAGCAGTTTTGAGGCGGGCTACGAGCAGTACTTC.